This TCR beta chain was recovered during a study of metastatic and nonmetastatic thyroid tumors. Regarding the study as a whole: Significantly greater TCR beta diversity was reportedly found in malignant thyroid tumors than in benign nodules (in blood and tumor).

In the original analysis: Variation in CDR3 across clinicopathological groups served as the basis for constructing a distant-metastasis classifier in papillary thyroid cancer. TCRdb re-processed the PCR reads through MiXCR. The V and J calls shown here were made by TCRdb, not taken from the authors' results. Of 80,000 to 85,000 clones detected, under 15% appear once; the ten largest clones hold around 9%. On this clone: Its antigen remains unidentified. The junction does not match germline at one end; this may be a read error.

Ahead of thyroid surgery, no patient had received treatment of any kind. This receptor was taken from a female donor with papillary thyroid cancer or a benign thyroid nodule (not recorded which). Some clones in this sample may be carry-over from other donors' samples. Sequenced input: tumor tissue.

In DNA form, the CDR3 reads TGTGCCAGCATCCCCAGCGGGAGTGGAGAGACCCGGTACTTC. This translates into CASIPSGSGETRYF. This chain uses TRBV28 with TRBJ2-5; 8 nucleotides line up with TRBD2. CDR3 length equals 14 residues. The germline V gene has CDR1 MDHEN and CDR2 SYDVKM.